The 31 T cell receptor beta chains listed next were all sequenced from one sample in a study of CD8 T cells in Susac syndrome. Random hexamers were used to reverse transcribe an amount of about 0.45 to 1 ug RNA. Via MiXCR, TCRdb re-called the immunoSEQ multiplex PCR reads, giving one row per CDR3 protein. The table records over 150,000 distinct CDR3 sequences, around 96% of them present only once. Sequenced material: CD4+ T cells from PBMCs. The origin of the receptors is a human donor with multiple sclerosis.

A single count supports this clonotype. The chain combines TRBV2 with TRBJ2-7; D assignment may be TRBD1 or TRBD2 (5 bases each). The V end was cut by 6 bases, the J end by 2 bases, with 14 bases between. From germline, CDR1 is SNHLY and CDR2 FYNNEI. The CDR3 is 14 residues long. CDR3: CASRPGTLAYEQYF. The CDR3, as DNA: TGTGCCAGCAGGCCCGGGACGCTTGCCTACGAGCAGTACTTC.

The V and J genes are TRBV24-1 and TRBJ1-2; 7 nucleotides align to TRBD1. There are 14 residues in the CDR3. Germline assignment: CDR1 KGHDR and CDR2 SFDVKD. With 3 bases clipped from V and 8 bases from J, the junction kept 8 bases outside the gene matches. Here the CDR3 DNA reads TGTGCCACCAGTGATCCCGACAGGGCGTTGGGCTACACCTTC. Translation: CATSDPDRALGYTF.

This chain links TRBV12-3 or TRBV12-4 with TRBJ2-5; D could derive from TRBD1 or TRBD2 (5 bases each). The CDR3 sequence is 14 residues long. V lost 6 bases, J lost 14 bases, and 25 bases lay in between. The CDR3 sequence is CASSRAFRGAYLYF. CDR3 bases: TGTGCCAGCAGCCGTGCCTTCCGAGGGGCCTACTTATACTTC.

The V and J genes are TRBV24-1 and TRBJ2-3, with TRBD2 matching 7 bases. V lost 5 bases and J lost 7; bases outside the gene matches: 8. The CDR3 runs 14 residues. CDR1 KGHDR and CDR2 SFDVKD come from the germline V gene. CDR3 sequence reads: CATSGPSGTHTQYF. CDR3 DNA: TGTGCCACCAGTGGCCCTAGCGGTACGCATACGCAGTATTTT.

The chain carries TRBV29-1 and TRBJ2-1; TRBD2 matches 9 bases. The CDR3 has 18 amino acids. Trimming cost V 6 bases and J 7 bases; bases outside gene matches: 22. Per germline, CDR1 SQVTM and CDR2 ANQGSEA. The CDR3 DNA is TGCAGCGTCCGAGTCGGGGCTAGCGGGACTTCGTGGACGAATGAGCAGTTCTTC. It translates to CSVRVGASGTSWTNEQFF.

CDR3 coding DNA: TGCAGTGCTAGAAGGGATCGAACAGATACGCAGTATTTT. Its translation: CSARRDRTDTQYF. This sequence joins TRBV20-1 and TRBJ2-3; D not resolved. Germline lookup yields CDR1 DFQATT and CDR2 SNEGSKA (reference sequence). Trimming stripped 2 bases from V and 3 bases from J, with 9 bases between. The CDR3 loop spans 13 amino acids.

The rearrangement uses TRBV25-1 and TRBJ2-2, with 11 bases that match TRBD2. Germline V gene data show CDR1 as MGHDK and CDR2 as SYGVNS. Germline trimming cut 6 bases from V and 6 bases from J; bases unmatched to any gene: 9. CDR3 size: 16 residues. Written as DNA, the CDR3 is TGTGCCAGCAGCCGAAGGGGACTAGCGGTAGCCGGGGAGCTGTTTTTT. This encodes CASSRRGLAVAGELFF.

The chain uses TRBV5-8 and TRBJ2-3, with D possibly being TRBD1 (6 bases). Germline CDR1 SGHTS, CDR2 YDEGEE. The CDR3 length is 11 residues. V shed 3 bases and J shed 10 bases, with 9 bases lying between them. DNA of the CDR3: TGTGCCAGCAGCTCAGGGGCCCCGCAGTATTTT. This gives the protein CASSSGAPQYF.

This chain joins TRBV20-1 and TRBJ1-5; D remains ambiguous. The CDR3 is made up of 12 amino acids. Looked up from germline, CDR1 is DFQATT and CDR2 is SNEGSKA (reference sequence). Trimming left V 5 bases short and J 2 bases short, with 7 bases between. The CDR3: CSAGMGNQPQHF. The CDR3 bases are TGCAGTGCTGGGATGGGCAATCAGCCCCAGCATTTT.

The CDR3 DNA reads as TGTGCCAGCAGCCGGACAGGGGGTTCGGACATTCAGTACTTC. It specifies CASSRTGGSDIQYF. This chain joins TRBV12-3 or TRBV12-4 and TRBJ2-4; 10 bases match TRBD1. The CDR3 is 14 amino acids. Losses at the gene ends were 6 bases for V and 8 bases for J; bases not matched to a gene: 7.

This chain links TRBV5-1 with TRBJ2-3; D uncertain. The ends were cut back, 0 bases at V and 6 bases at J, with 11 bases in the middle. Germline assignment: CDR1 SGHRS and CDR2 YFSETQ. The CDR3 is 14 amino acids. The CDR3 DNA reads TGCGCCAGCAGCTTGGCAGCAGGAGTGGATACGCAGTATTTT. It yields the protein CASSLAAGVDTQYF.

The table lists this clonotype with a count of one. The V call is TRBV30, the J call TRBJ2-7; TRBD1 matches at 8 bases. The CDR3 is made up of 15 amino acids. Trimming took 8 bases from V and 1 from J; bases not matched to a gene: 13. Germline V gives CDR1 GTSNPN, CDR2 SVGIG (reference sequence). The CDR3 coding sequence is TGTGCCACTGGACCTAGGGACAGGACGTCCTACGAGCAGTACTTC. Amino acid sequence: CATGPRDRTSYEQYF.

The chain couples TRBV4-1 to TRBJ2-2, with TRBD2 matching over 10 bases. The germline gives CDR1 MGHRA, CDR2 YSYEKL. The CDR3 consists of 15 residues. V was clipped by 1 base and J by 6 bases; unmatched bases: 2. Here the CDR3 reads CASSQGLAGAGELFF. The CDR3 DNA is TGCGCCAGCAGCCAAGGTCTAGCGGGAGCCGGGGAGCTGTTTTTT.

CDR3 loop: CSAKSTWGGSRAFF. DNA for the CDR3: TGCAGTGCTAAAAGTACGTGGGGGGGGTCAAGAGCTTTCTTT. J is TRBJ1-1 and V is TRBV20-1; TRBD1 might be the D (5 bases). Looked up from germline, CDR1 is DFQATT and CDR2 is SNEGSKA (reference sequence). This CDR3 is 14 amino acids long. Trimming stripped 4 bases from V and 10 bases from J, with 22 bases between.

The chain is built from TRBV5-1 and TRBJ2-1, with 15 bases aligning to TRBD2. Germline CDR1 reads SGHRS; CDR2 reads YFSETQ. The CDR3 extends over 19 amino acids. V lost 3 bases to trimming and J lost 11 bases; unmatched junction nucleotides: 18. The chain's CDR3 is CASSSTGTSGGPHLGKQFF. The CDR3 nucleotides are TGCGCCAGCAGCTCCACCGGGACTAGCGGGGGGCCCCATTTAGGGAAGCAGTTCTTC.

The chain is built from TRBV20-1 and TRBJ1-3; no definite D call. This CDR3 contains 15 residues. The V gene lost 5 bases and the J gene lost 1 base, with 15 bases spanning the gap. Per germline, CDR1 DFQATT and CDR2 SNEGSKA (reference sequence). Written as DNA, the CDR3 is TGCAGTGCTTCCCGGGCCTTAACTTCTGGAAACACCATATATTTT. Protein sequence: CSASRALTSGNTIYF.

The rearrangement links TRBV20-1 to TRBJ2-7; 7 positions agree with TRBD2. The CDR3 runs 13 residues. The ends lost 6 bases at V and 0 bases at J; junction bases unmatched: 5. CDR1 DFQATT and CDR2 SNEGSKA come from the germline V gene (reference sequence). CDR3 coding DNA: TGCAGTGCGGGGGACTATCTCTCCTACGAGCAGTACTTC. It specifies CSAGDYLSYEQYF.

The genes are TRBV6-1 and TRBJ1-5; the match to TRBD1 covers 7 bases. The germline V gene has CDR1 MNHNS and CDR2 SASEGT. With 0 bases clipped from V and 6 bases from J, the junction kept 8 bases outside the gene matches. The CDR3 has 16 residues. The CDR3 region is CASSEAPGQRRQPQHF. The CDR3, as DNA: TGTGCCAGCAGTGAAGCGCCGGGACAGCGACGTCAGCCCCAGCATTTT.

CDR3 sequence: CAWAGAESAYEQYF. The DNA for the CDR3 is TGTGCCTGGGCGGGGGCGGAAAGTGCCTACGAGCAGTACTTC. This chain uses TRBV30 with TRBJ2-7; TRBD2 is a possible D gene (7 bases). CDR1 GTSNPN and CDR2 SVGIG come from the germline V gene (reference sequence). V gave up 5 bases and J gave up 2 bases, with 16 bases separating them. The CDR3 loop spans 14 amino acids.

The table lists this clonotype with a few counts. V usage is TRBV18 and J usage is TRBJ2-3, with D unclear. Trimming took off 4 bases at V and 0 bases at J, with 8 bases between the two ends. From germline, CDR1 is KGHSH and CDR2 LQKENI. The CDR3 runs 14 residues. The DNA for the CDR3 is TGTGCCAGCTCACTAGGCCCAAGCACAGATACGCAGTATTTT. This encodes CASSLGPSTDTQYF.

The chain has TRBV29-1 and TRBJ1-5; no clear D. CDR1 SQVTM and CDR2 ANQGSEA come from the germline V gene. CDR3 size: 12 residues. Trimming removed 4 bases at V and 4 bases at J, with 8 bases between. CDR3 DNA: TGCAGCGTTGGAAGTTATAATCAGCCCCAGCATTTT. Translation: CSVGSYNQPQHF.

This clonotype occurred once. The chain recombines TRBV20-1 with TRBJ2-3, with 10 bases aligning to TRBD2. CDR3 length equals 17 residues. V trimming: 5 bases; J trimming: 3 bases; junction bases outside the gene matches: 14. CDR1 is DFQATT and CDR2 is SNEGSKA in the germline V gene (reference sequence). The CDR3 nucleotides are TGCAGTGCTCAGAGGCCTAGCGGGAGTTATGGGACAGATACGCAGTATTTT. It yields the protein CSAQRPSGSYGTDTQYF.

The rearrangement links TRBV7-2 to TRBJ2-5; D call uncertain. Germline CDR1 and CDR2: SGHTA and FQGNSA. Trimming removed 2 bases from V and 1 base from J, with 17 bases in between. This CDR3 is built from 17 residues. The CDR3 region is CASSLSFGGPPQETQYF. DNA of the CDR3: TGTGCCAGCAGCTTAAGCTTTGGTGGGCCGCCCCAAGAGACCCAGTACTTC.

This clonotype came up once. The V call is TRBV5-6, the J call TRBJ1-2; D gene ambiguous. The CDR3 spans 13 residues. Deletions cut 0 bases from V and 10 bases from J, with 13 bases between. Germline V gene lookup returns CDR1 SGHDT and CDR2 YYEEEE. In nucleotides, the CDR3 is TGTGCCAGCAGCTTGGTAGAGTCGAATAACTACACCTTC. Its protein is CASSLVESNNYTF.

CDR3 in amino acids: CAWRSTGQLKNIQYF. The CDR3 coding sequence is TGTGCCTGGAGAAGTACGGGACAGCTCAAAAACATTCAGTACTTC. This chain connects TRBV30 to TRBJ2-4; TRBD1 matches 7 bases. The CDR3 loop spans 15 amino acids. The V gene end was trimmed by 3 bases and the J gene end by 3 bases; junction bases not matched to a gene: 8. CDR1 is GTSNPN, CDR2 SVGIG, per germline (reference sequence).

DNA for the CDR3: TGTGCCAGCAGCGCCCGAACAAGCATTGGAAAACTGTTTTTT. Protein: CASSARTSIGKLFF. The chain uses TRBV5-6 and TRBJ1-4, with D unresolved. The germline V and J ends were trimmed by 4 bases and 10 bases, with 17 bases remaining between them. This CDR3 contains 14 residues. Germline V gene lookup returns CDR1 SGHDT and CDR2 YYEEEE. The variable domain in full, completed from reference TRBV5-6 and TRBJ1-4, reads DAGVTQSPTHLIKTRGQQVTLRCSPKSGHDTVSWYQQALGQGPQFIFQYYEEEERQRGNFPDRFSGHQFPNYSSELNVNALLLGDSALYLCASSARTSIGKLFFGSGTQLSVL.

The rearrangement joins TRBV11-2 to TRBJ2-1, with TRBD2 identical over 9 bases. There are 16 residues in the CDR3. CDR1 and CDR2 (germline): SGHAT, FQNNGV. J gave up 6 bases and V 5 bases, and 11 bases lay outside the gene matches. CDR3 nucleotides: TGTGCCAGCAGCCCCGCCGAACTAGCGGGCGCCAATGAGCAGTTCTTC. Translated: CASSPAELAGANEQFF. The full variable domain, in which reference TRBV11-2 and TRBJ2-1 provide the parts outside the CDR3, is EAGVAQSPRYKIIEKRQSVAFWCNPISGHATLYWYQQILGQGPKLLIQFQNNGVVDDSQLPKDRFSAERLKGVDSTLKIQPAKLEDSAVYLCASSPAELAGANEQFFGPGTRLTVL.

The chain has TRBV27 and TRBJ2-7; unclear D gene. V was trimmed by 4 bases and J by 2 bases, leaving 9 bases between them. The CDR3 sequence is 13 residues long. CDR1 and CDR2 from the germline V gene are MNHEY and SMNVEV (reference sequence). CDR3 DNA: TGTGCCAGCAGTTGGAGAGAAGCCTACGAGCAGTACTTC. Translating gives CASSWREAYEQYF.

This chain uses TRBV5-1 with TRBJ1-6, with 8 bases identical to TRBD1. The length of the CDR3 is 15 residues. J was trimmed by 7 bases and V by 1 base; bases with no gene match: 4. The germline CDR1 and CDR2 sequences are SGHRS and YFSETQ. The CDR3 sequence is CASSLSAGGNSPLHF. The CDR3 DNA is TGCGCCAGCAGCTTGTCGGCAGGGGGCAATTCACCCCTCCACTTT.

J is TRBJ2-1 and V is TRBV9; 11 nucleotides align to TRBD2. V dropped 4 bases and J dropped 4; count of bases not matched to a gene: 13. Germline V gene data show CDR1 as SGDLS and CDR2 as YYNGEE. The CDR3 contains 18 residues. The CDR3 coding sequence is TGTGCCAGCAGCTCCTCCCGGGGGGGACTAGCGGTATACAATGAGCAGTTCTTC. Its translation is CASSSSRGGLAVYNEQFF.

The V call is TRBV30, the J call TRBJ2-7; 9 bases are a match to TRBD1. The V gene end was trimmed by 1 base and the J gene end by 9 bases; junction bases not matched to a gene: 13. This CDR3 region has 15 residues. Germline V gene sequence: CDR1 GTSNPN, CDR2 SVGIG (reference sequence). As DNA, the CDR3 is TGTGCCTGGAGTGCGGGACAGGGACTTCAGCCAGGGCAGTACTTC. Protein sequence: CAWSAGQGLQPGQYF.